The T cell receptor (beta chain) under discussion was sequenced for a study of Graves' ophthalmopathy and Graves' hyperthyroidism. Regarding the study as a whole: Also, most clonotypes expanded in the thyroid above 0.001 frequency appeared in blood.

This clonotype appeared many times. What it binds is not known. The CDR3 is 18 amino acids. Trimming removed 4 bases from V and 2 bases from J; junction bases left unmatched: 17. In germline, CDR1 is SQVTM, CDR2 ANQGSEA. The authors amplified TCR beta CDR3 regions from RNA transcripts. An initial RT-PCR round employing HTBI primers preceded a second-round multiplex PCR. TCRdb reprocessed the multiplex PCR reads via MiXCR and lists one record per CDR3 protein. The table records hundreds of thousands of distinct CDR3 sequences, roughly 21% of them present only once. PBMCs had their origin in fresh peripheral blood (roughly 10 ml).

Material for sequencing was peripheral blood. The source is a woman under 30 with stable Graves' hyperthyroidism. The V call is TRBV29-1, the J call TRBJ2-5; 9 nucleotides align to TRBD2. The CDR3 DNA reads TGCAGCGTTGTGGGAGGGACTAGCTTCGGGGGGTGGCAAGAGACCCAGTACTTC. Amino acid sequence: CSVVGGTSFGGWQETQYF.